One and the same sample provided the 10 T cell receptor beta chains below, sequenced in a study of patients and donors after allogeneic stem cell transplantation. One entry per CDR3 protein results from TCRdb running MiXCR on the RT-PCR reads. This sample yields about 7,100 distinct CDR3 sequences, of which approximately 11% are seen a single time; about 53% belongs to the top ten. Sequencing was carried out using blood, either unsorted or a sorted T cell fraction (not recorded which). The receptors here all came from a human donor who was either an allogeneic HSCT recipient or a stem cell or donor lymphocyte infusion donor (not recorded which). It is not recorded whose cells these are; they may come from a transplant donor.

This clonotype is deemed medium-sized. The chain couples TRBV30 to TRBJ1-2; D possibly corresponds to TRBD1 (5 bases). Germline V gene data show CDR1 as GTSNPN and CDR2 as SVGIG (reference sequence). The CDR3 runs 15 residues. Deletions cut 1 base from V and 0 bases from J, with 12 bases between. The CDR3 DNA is TGTGCCTGGAGTGACGACAGAGGCACTAACTATGGCTACACCTTC. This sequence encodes CAWSDDRGTNYGYTF.

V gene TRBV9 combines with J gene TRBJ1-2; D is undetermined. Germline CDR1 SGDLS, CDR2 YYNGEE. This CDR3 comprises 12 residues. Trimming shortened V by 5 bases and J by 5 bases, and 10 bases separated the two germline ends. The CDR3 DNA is TGTGCCAGCAGGTCGGACGGGTATGGCTACACCTTC. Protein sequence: CASRSDGYGYTF.

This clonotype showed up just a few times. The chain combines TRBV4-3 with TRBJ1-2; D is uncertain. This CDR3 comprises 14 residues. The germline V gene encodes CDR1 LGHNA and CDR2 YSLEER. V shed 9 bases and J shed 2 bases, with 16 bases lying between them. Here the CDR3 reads CASSLGGENYGYTF. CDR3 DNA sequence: TGCGCCAGTAGCTTAGGCGGAGAAAACTATGGCTACACCTTC.

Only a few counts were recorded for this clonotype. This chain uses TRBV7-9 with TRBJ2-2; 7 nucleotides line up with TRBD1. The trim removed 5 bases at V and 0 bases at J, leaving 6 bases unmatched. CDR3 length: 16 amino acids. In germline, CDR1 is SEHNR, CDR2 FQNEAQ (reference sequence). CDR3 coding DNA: TGTGCCAGCAGCCCGAGACAGGGATCGAACACCGGGGAGCTGTTTTTT. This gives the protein CASSPRQGSNTGELFF.

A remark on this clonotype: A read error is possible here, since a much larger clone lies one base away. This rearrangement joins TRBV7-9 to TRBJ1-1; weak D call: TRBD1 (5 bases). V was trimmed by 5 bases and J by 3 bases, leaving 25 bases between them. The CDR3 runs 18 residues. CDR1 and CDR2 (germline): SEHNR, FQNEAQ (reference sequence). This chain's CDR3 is CASSRVRGLVSEDTEAFF. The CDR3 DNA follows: TGTGCCAGCAGCCGAGTTCGGGGGTTAGTATCAGAGGACACTGAAGCTTTCTTT. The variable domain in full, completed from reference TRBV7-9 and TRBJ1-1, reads DTGVSQNPRHKITKRGQNVTFRCDPISEHNRLYWYRQTLGQGPEFLTYFQNEAQLEKSRLLSDRFSAERPKGSFSTLEIQRTEQGDSAMYLCASSRVRGLVSEDTEAFFGQGTRLTVV.

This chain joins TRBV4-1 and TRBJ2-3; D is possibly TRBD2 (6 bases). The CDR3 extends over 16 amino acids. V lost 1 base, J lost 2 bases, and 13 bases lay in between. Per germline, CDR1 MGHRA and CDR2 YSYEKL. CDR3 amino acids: CASSQVPSVYTDTQYF. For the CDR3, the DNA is TGCGCCAGCAGCCAAGTGCCTAGCGTATACACAGATACGCAGTATTTT.

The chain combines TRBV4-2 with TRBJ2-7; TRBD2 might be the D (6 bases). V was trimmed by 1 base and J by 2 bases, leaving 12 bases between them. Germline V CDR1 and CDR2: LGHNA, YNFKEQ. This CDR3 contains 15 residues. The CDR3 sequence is CASSQAWDSTYEQYF. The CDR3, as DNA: TGTGCCAGCAGCCAAGCGTGGGACTCAACCTACGAGCAGTACTTC.

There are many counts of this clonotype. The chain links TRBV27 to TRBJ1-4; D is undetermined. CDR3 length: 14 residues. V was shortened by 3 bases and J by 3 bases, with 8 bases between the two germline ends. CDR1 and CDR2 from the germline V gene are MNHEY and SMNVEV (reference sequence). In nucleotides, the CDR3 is TGTGCCAGCAGTTTCGGCCAAGCTAATGAAAAACTGTTTTTT. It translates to CASSFGQANEKLFF.

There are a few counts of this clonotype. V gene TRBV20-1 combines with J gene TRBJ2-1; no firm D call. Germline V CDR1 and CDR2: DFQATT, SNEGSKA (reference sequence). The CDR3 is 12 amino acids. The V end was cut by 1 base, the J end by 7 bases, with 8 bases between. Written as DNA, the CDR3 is TGCAGTGCTAGAGGGAGTCGTAATGAGCAGTTCTTC. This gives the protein CSARGSRNEQFF.

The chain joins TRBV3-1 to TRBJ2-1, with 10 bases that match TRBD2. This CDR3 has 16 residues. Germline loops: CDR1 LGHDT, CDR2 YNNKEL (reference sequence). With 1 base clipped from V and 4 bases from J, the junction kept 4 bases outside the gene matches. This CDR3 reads CASSQASGGRYNEQFF. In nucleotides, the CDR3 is TGTGCCAGCAGCCAAGCTAGCGGGGGTAGATACAATGAGCAGTTCTTC.